These T cell receptor beta chains were read from a single sample in a study of T-cell memory formation after mild COVID-19. TCRdb re-analysed the 5' RACE reads in MiXCR, keeping a single row per CDR3 protein. Among some 260,000 distinct CDR3 sequences listed, 16% were seen once. The sample taken for sequencing was PBMCs or a T cell subset sorted from them (not recorded which). The receptors derive from a young man who had mild COVID-19 (a few samples of this study predate the infection). Cell type and time point are not known. The conserved cysteine and the conserved F or W are not part of the CDR3 here.

v_gene: TRBV2
j_gene: TRBJ2-3
CDR3aa: ASSGGTSLEDTQY

v_gene: TRBV20-1
j_gene: TRBJ1-5
CDR3aa: SASHTGASNQPQH

v_gene: TRBV12-3/TRBV12-4
j_gene: TRBJ1-5
CDR3aa: ASSRQVGDQPQH

v_gene: TRBV7-6
j_gene: TRBJ2-5
CDR3aa: ASSYQRGGETQY

v_gene: TRBV7-2
j_gene: TRBJ2-1
CDR3aa: ASSLVSRDRSEQF

v_gene: TRBV7-2
j_gene: TRBJ1-2
CDR3aa: ASSDRSGENGYT

v_gene: TRBV2
j_gene: TRBJ1-6
CDR3aa: ASSERTTYNSPLH

v_gene: TRBV29-1
j_gene: TRBJ2-3
CDR3aa: SVTGSTDTQY

v_gene: TRBV10-3
j_gene: TRBJ2-5
CDR3aa: AISEFLRVETQY

v_gene: TRBV27
j_gene: TRBJ1-1
CDR3aa: ATSARKGAMNTEAF

v_gene: TRBV6-5
j_gene: TRBJ1-2
CDR3aa: ASRQGTPSRYT

v_gene: TRBV6-5
j_gene: TRBJ2-5
CDR3aa: ASRRQGRETQY

v_gene: TRBV4-3
j_gene: TRBJ1-4
CDR3aa: ASSQVRPTTGKLF

v_gene: TRBV5-4
j_gene: TRBJ1-4
CDR3aa: ASSLAGWGEKLF

v_gene: TRBV7-2
j_gene: TRBJ2-3
CDR3aa: ASSSSATQY

v_gene: TRBV30
j_gene: TRBJ1-1
CDR3aa: ASHRGPESEAF

v_gene: TRBV12-3/TRBV12-4
j_gene: TRBJ1-2
CDR3aa: ASSWGDNHGYT

v_gene: TRBV20-1
j_gene: TRBJ2-1
CDR3aa: SAPRPGGAGNEQF

v_gene: TRBV7-3
j_gene: TRBJ2-1
CDR3aa: ASKPTGTSVVGEQF

v_gene: TRBV29-1
j_gene: TRBJ2-3
CDR3aa: SVGQLISTDTQY

v_gene: TRBV18
j_gene: TRBJ2-3
CDR3aa: ASSRGNTDTQY

v_gene: TRBV12-3/TRBV12-4
j_gene: TRBJ1-1
CDR3aa: ASSFRQNTEAF

v_gene: TRBV2
j_gene: TRBJ1-5
CDR3aa: ASSVMSGEEPQH

v_gene: TRBV20-1
j_gene: TRBJ1-3
CDR3aa: SGWDPRGNTIY

v_gene: TRBV12-3/TRBV12-4
j_gene: TRBJ1-1
CDR3aa: ASSPTQGRNTEAF

v_gene: TRBV4-2
j_gene: TRBJ2-1
CDR3aa: ASSYERGIEQF

v_gene: TRBV25-1
j_gene: TRBJ1-1
CDR3aa: ASSDTGQGGTEAF

v_gene: TRBV23-1
j_gene: TRBJ1-2
CDR3aa: ASSPRTGSYT

v_gene: TRBV2
j_gene: TRBJ2-7
CDR3aa: ASSEVGQGAGEQY

v_gene: TRBV12-3/TRBV12-4
j_gene: TRBJ1-4
CDR3aa: ASSLLDRGEKLF

v_gene: TRBV28
j_gene: TRBJ2-5
CDR3aa: ASRQLGETQY

v_gene: TRBV7-2
j_gene: TRBJ2-3
CDR3aa: ASTFSGGAPDTQY

v_gene: TRBV4-2
j_gene: TRBJ2-1
CDR3aa: ASSGGTVFYNEQF

v_gene: TRBV29-1
j_gene: TRBJ2-7
CDR3aa: SVERTGAGAYEQY

v_gene: TRBV21-1
j_gene: TRBJ2-3
CDR3aa: ASTLESTDTQY

v_gene: TRBV5-1
j_gene: TRBJ1-1
CDR3aa: ASSSYRGFAEAF

v_gene: TRBV11-2
j_gene: TRBJ2-2
CDR3aa: ASRGLAGGTGELF

v_gene: TRBV12-3/TRBV12-4
j_gene: TRBJ2-3
CDR3aa: ASSFRDTQY

v_gene: TRBV7-2
j_gene: TRBJ1-1
CDR3aa: ASSLEVTNTEAF

v_gene: TRBV7-8
j_gene: TRBJ1-5
CDR3aa: ASLPGLRRTNQPQH

v_gene: TRBV18
j_gene: TRBJ2-3
CDR3aa: ASSLSRSTDTQY

v_gene: TRBV5-4
j_gene: TRBJ2-6
CDR3aa: ASSQLFGSGANVLT

v_gene: TRBV5-1
j_gene: TRBJ2-2
CDR3aa: ASRPPGQGTTGELF

v_gene: TRBV5-1
j_gene: TRBJ2-1
CDR3aa: ASTEDSSYNEQF

v_gene: TRBV5-1
j_gene: TRBJ2-7
CDR3aa: ASSLDRGGLGGQY

v_gene: TRBV7-3
j_gene: TRBJ2-5
CDR3aa: ASSLRGQTTQETQY

v_gene: TRBV24-1
j_gene: TRBJ1-5
CDR3aa: ATSDKAGTGDSNQPQH

v_gene: TRBV5-1
j_gene: TRBJ2-3
CDR3aa: ASSSNLGVDTQY

v_gene: TRBV5-1
j_gene: TRBJ1-2
CDR3aa: ASSLAGGGYT

v_gene: TRBV6-2/TRBV6-3
j_gene: TRBJ1-3
CDR3aa: ASSHDRVYSGNTIY

v_gene: TRBV5-1
j_gene: TRBJ2-5
CDR3aa: ASSLTRPSQETQY

v_gene: TRBV7-9
j_gene: TRBJ2-5
CDR3aa: ASSFRGQIQETQY

v_gene: TRBV29-1
j_gene: TRBJ2-2
CDR3aa: SVEIPLSRPGELF